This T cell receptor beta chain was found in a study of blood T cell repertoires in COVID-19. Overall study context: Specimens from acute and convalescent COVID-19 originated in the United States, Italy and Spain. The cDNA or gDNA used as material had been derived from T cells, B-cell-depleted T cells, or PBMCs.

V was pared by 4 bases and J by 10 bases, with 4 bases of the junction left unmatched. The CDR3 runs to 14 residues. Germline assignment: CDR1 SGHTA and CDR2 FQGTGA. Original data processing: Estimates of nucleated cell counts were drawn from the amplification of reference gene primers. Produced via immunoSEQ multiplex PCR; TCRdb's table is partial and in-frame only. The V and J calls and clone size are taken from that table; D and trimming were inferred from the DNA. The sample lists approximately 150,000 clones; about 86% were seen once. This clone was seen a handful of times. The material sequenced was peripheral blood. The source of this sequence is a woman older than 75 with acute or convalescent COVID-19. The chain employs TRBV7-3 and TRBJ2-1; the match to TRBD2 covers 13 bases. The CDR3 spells CASSWGLAGPEQFF. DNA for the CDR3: TGTGCCAGCAGCTGGGGACTAGCGGGGCCCGAGCAGTTCTTC.